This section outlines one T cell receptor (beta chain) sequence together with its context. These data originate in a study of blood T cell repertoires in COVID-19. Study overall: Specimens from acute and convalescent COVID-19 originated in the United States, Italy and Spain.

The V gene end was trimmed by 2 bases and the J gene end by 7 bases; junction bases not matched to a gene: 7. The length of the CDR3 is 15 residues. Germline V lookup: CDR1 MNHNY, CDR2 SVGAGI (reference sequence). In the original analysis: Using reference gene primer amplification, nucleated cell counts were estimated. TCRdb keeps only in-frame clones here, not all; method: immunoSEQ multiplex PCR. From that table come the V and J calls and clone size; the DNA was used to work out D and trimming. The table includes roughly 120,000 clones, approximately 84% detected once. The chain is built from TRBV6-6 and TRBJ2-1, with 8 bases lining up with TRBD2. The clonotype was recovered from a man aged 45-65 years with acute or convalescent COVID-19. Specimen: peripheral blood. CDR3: CASSYGSGDPNEQFF. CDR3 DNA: TGTGCCAGCAGTTACGGTAGCGGGGACCCAAATGAGCAGTTCTTC.